This T cell receptor (beta chain) was obtained from a study of neurological immune-mediated disorders. This clonotype showed up many times. The target antigen is unknown. Study-wide results and limits: When grouped phylogenetically, the repertoires of 18 of the 34 multiple sclerosis patients fell together in one related-CDR3 cluster, which is a possible signature. Expansion of TCR clones was greatest in HTLV-1-associated myelopathy and smallest in multiple sclerosis, where it fell below that of healthy controls.

MiXCR, applied by TCRdb to the 5' RACE reads, yields one record per CDR3 protein. The table shows under 70,000 distinct CDR3 sequences, with about 3% occurring only once. With V trimmed by 5 bases and J by 3 bases, 3 bases remained unmatched. The CDR3 covers 14 residues. The germline V gene encodes CDR1 MDHEN and CDR2 SYDVKM. The clonotype originates from a woman aged 45-59 years with multiple sclerosis. V and J are TRBV28 and TRBJ2-7, with 11 bases aligning to TRBD1. Source material: PBMCs. The CDR3 bases are TGTGCCAGCAGTAGGACAGGGGGCTACTACGAGCAGTACGTC. Residues: CASSRTGGYYEQYV.